The T cell receptor beta chain under discussion was sequenced for a study of T cell responses to AZD1222 COVID-19 vaccine. General study findings and limits: Spike as a whole was targeted by vaccine-associated CD4 TCRs, dominant at 160-218 and 743-854. Among spike-specific TCRs, nearly half reportedly target unmutated variant regions.

In the case of this clone: As yet, its antigen is unknown.

Libraries were prepared by immunoSEQ multiplex PCR; TCRdb keeps only in-frame clonotypes and omits some of them. The profile shows about 140,000 clones, around 92% of them singletons. Trimming shortened V by 5 bases and J by 8 bases, and 11 bases separated the two germline ends. This CDR3 comprises 12 residues. From germline, CDR1 is MNHEY and CDR2 SVGAGI. The clonotype comes from an adult in good health. Sequenced here: peripheral blood, sampled on day 0 of AZD1222 vaccination. The V call is TRBV6-5, the J call TRBJ2-3, with D maybe TRBD2 (6 bases). The CDR3 loop reads CASSQEGVTQYF. The CDR3 DNA sequence: TGTGCCAGCAGTCAGGAGGGAGTTACGCAGTATTTT.